This note documents a single T cell receptor (beta chain) sequence. Clones were sequenced by immunoSEQ multiplex PCR, and TCRdb holds only the in-frame ones, with some missing. The sample has 95,000 to 130,000 clones, 93% seen once. This entry belongs to a study of control samples from healthy donors and cancer patients. Trimming stripped 3 bases from V and 1 base from J, with 12 bases between. The CDR3 has 15 amino acids. Per germline, CDR1 SEHNR and CDR2 FQNEAQ (reference sequence). The source is a man aged 25 to 40 in good health. The chain couples TRBV7-9 to TRBJ1-1, with no clear D. Sequencing used blood. As DNA, the CDR3 is TGTGCCAGCAGCTTGAACCCATGGGAGAACACTGAAGCTTTCTTT. Protein sequence: CASSLNPWENTEAFF.